This is a list of T cell receptor beta chains from one sample in a study of cytomegalovirus exposure and HLA in healthy donors. Assay used: immunoSEQ multiplex PCR; TCRdb lists only in-frame clones, some missing. The sample includes about 140,000 clones, about 61% of them seen just once. Source material: PBMCs. These receptor sequences come from a woman aged 40-49 years in good health and CMV-seronegative. Each CDR3 is given with its conserved first and last residue. D genes are given only for firm matches. Rows give clone size only sometimes, using once, few, many, or a class for an expanded clone.

j_call d_call v_call clone_size cdr3_aa cdr3_nt
TRBJ2-6 TRBD1 TRBV29-1 . CSVEARGSGQTYSGANVLTF TGCAGCGTTGAAGCAAGGGGGTCGGGACAGACCTACTCTGGGGCCAACGTCCTGACTTTC
TRBJ2-3 TRBD1 TRBV6-5 . CASSSRGQGTDTQYF TGTGCCAGCAGCTCTCGGGGACAGGGAACAGATACGCAGTATTTT
TRBJ1-6 . TRBV27 . CASSFQGSNSPLHF TGTGCCAGCAGTTTTCAGGGATCTAACTCACCCCTCCACTTT
TRBJ1-2 . TRBV10-3 . CAIRLQGAYGYTF TGTGCCATCAGGCTACAGGGAGCCTATGGCTACACCTTC
TRBJ1-1 TRBD1 TRBV9 . CASSPWTGGNTEAFF TGTGCCAGCAGCCCGTGGACAGGGGGGAACACTGAAGCTTTCTTT
TRBJ2-7 TRBD1 TRBV28 . CASSLLQGGEQYF TGTGCCAGCAGTTTATTACAGGGGGGCGAGCAGTACTTC
TRBJ1-4 TRBD1 TRBV5-4 . CASRTGTEGEKLFF TGTGCCAGCAGAACCGGGACAGAAGGTGAAAAACTGTTTTTT
TRBJ2-7 . TRBV6-1 few CASSGGALSYEQYF TGTGCCAGCTCCGGGGGTGCCTTATCCTACGAGCAGTACTTC
TRBJ1-1 TRBD1 TRBV19 . CASAGQGYTEAFF TGTGCCAGTGCCGGACAGGGCTACACTGAAGCTTTCTTT
TRBJ2-3 . TRBV15 once CATSRKLVDTQYF TGTGCCACCAGCAGAAAACTAGTAGATACGCAGTATTTT
TRBJ2-1 . TRBV20-1 . CSAFYENEQFF TGCAGTGCTTTTTATGAGAATGAGCAGTTCTTC
TRBJ2-7 . TRBV5-1 . CASSLRVGGYEQYF TGCGCCAGCAGCTTGCGGGTAGGGGGTTACGAGCAGTACTTC
TRBJ1-5 TRBD1 TRBV2 . CASTGQGGKGQPQHF TGTGCCAGCACCGGACAGGGGGGAAAAGGTCAGCCCCAGCATTTT
TRBJ2-4 . TRBV6-6 . CASSQQMAKNIQYF TGTGCCAGCAGTCAACAGATGGCCAAAAACATTCAGTACTTC
TRBJ2-2 . TRBV4-1 . CASSGSLQRGRFTGELFF TGCGCCAGCAGCGGGAGTTTGCAACGGGGGAGATTCACCGGGGAGCTGTTTTTT
TRBJ2-7 TRBD1 TRBV7-9 . CASSPRDRGYYEQYF TGTGCCAGCAGCCCGCGGGACAGGGGGTATTACGAGCAGTACTTC
TRBJ2-5 TRBD1 TRBV5-1 . CASSSGQYQETQYF TGCGCCAGCAGCTCGGGACAGTACCAAGAGACCCAGTACTTC
TRBJ2-2 . TRBV30 . CACLKGVNTGELFF TGTGCCTGCCTAAAGGGGGTGAACACCGGGGAGCTGTTTTTT
TRBJ1-1 . TRBV12-5 few CASGLTGYTEAFF TGTGCTAGTGGTTTGACAGGGTATACTGAAGCTTTCTTT
TRBJ1-2 . TRBV6-6 . CASRQVSDGYTF TGTGCCAGCAGGCAGGTTTCAGATGGCTACACCTTC
TRBJ2-1 TRBD2 TRBV5-1 . CASSLATSGGRRLAGEQFF TGCGCCAGCAGCTTGGCGACTAGCGGGGGTCGTCGTCTCGCTGGTGAGCAGTTCTTC
TRBJ1-2 . TRBV4-2 once CASSQEAGRNYGYTF TGTGCCAGCAGCCAAGAGGCAGGGAGGAACTATGGCTACACCTTC
TRBJ2-1 TRBD1 TRBV6-5 . CASSYPGQGTQFF TGTGCCAGCAGTTACCCCGGACAGGGAACGCAGTTCTTC
TRBJ2-7 TRBD1 TRBV5-1 . CASSLGGKGTGDIYEQYF TGCGCCAGCAGCTTGGGGGGGAAGGGGACAGGGGACATCTACGAGCAGTACTTC